Described below is a single T cell receptor (beta chain) sequence and its context. Antigen unknown. These data belong to a study of T cells after yellow fever vaccination. CDR3 size: 13 residues. V gave up 4 bases and J gave up 0 bases, with 6 bases separating them. The germline V gene has CDR1 KGHSH and CDR2 LQKENI. MiXCR, run by TCRdb on the 5' RACE reads, gives a single entry per CDR3 protein. The sample consists of approximately 510,000 distinct CDR3 sequences, just over 20% of them appearing once. General observations from the study: Post-booster samples contained most primary-vaccination clones (around 95% CD4, approximately 88% CD8).

The material was PBMCs, obtained 21 days after the first yellow fever vaccination. The receptor was derived from a young man who received the YFV17D yellow fever vaccine. The J gene is TRBJ1-1, the V gene TRBV18; D gene unclear. The CDR3 DNA follows: TGTGCCAGCTCACAGGAGGTGAACACTGAAGCTTTCTTT. It encodes CASSQEVNTEAFF.